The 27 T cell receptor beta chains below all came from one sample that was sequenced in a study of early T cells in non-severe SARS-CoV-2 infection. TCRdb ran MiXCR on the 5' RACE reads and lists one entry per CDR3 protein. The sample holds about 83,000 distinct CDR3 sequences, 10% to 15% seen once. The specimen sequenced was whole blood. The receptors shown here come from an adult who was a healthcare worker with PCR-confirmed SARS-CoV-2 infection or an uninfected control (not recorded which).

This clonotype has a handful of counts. CDR3 sequence reads: CASSLNPNWDPSGGYTF. As DNA, the CDR3 is TGTGCCAGCAGTTTAAACCCAAATTGGGACCCAAGCGGCGGCTACACCTTC. V gene TRBV27 combines with J gene TRBJ1-2, with a tentative D call TRBD1 (5 bases). Per germline, CDR1 MNHEY and CDR2 SMNVEV (reference sequence). This CDR3 is 17 amino acids long. Trimming stripped 2 bases from V and 8 bases from J, with 24 bases between.

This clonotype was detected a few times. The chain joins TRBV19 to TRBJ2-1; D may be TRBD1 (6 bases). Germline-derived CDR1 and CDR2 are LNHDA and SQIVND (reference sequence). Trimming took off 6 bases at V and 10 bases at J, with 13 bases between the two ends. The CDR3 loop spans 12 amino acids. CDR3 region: CASRAQGIEQFF. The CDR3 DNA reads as TGTGCCAGTAGGGCCCAGGGGATCGAGCAGTTCTTC.

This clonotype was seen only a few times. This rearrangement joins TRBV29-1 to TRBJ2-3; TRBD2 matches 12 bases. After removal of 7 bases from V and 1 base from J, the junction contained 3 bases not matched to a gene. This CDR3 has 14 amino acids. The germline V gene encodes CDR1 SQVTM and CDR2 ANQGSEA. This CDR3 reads CSALAGGGTDTQYF. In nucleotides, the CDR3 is TGCAGCGCCCTAGCGGGAGGGGGCACAGATACGCAGTATTTT.

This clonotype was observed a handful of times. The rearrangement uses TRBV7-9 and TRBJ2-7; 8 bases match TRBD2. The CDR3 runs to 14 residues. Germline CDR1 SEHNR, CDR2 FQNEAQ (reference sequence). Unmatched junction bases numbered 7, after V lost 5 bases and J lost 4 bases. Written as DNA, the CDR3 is TGTGCCAGCAGCCCCCCGCTAGCGGGTTACGAGCAGTACTTC. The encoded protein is CASSPPLAGYEQYF.

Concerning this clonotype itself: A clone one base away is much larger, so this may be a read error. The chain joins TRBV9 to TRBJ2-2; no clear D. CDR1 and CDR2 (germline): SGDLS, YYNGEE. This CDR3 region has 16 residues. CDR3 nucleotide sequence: TGTGCCAGCAGCCCCCCCGGACCCCGGAACTCCGGGGAGCTGTTTTTT. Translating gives CASSPPGPRNSGELFF.

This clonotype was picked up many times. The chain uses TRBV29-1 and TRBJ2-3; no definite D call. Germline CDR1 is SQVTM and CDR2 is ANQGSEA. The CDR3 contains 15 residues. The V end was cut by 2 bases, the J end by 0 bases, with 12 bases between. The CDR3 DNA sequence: TGCAGCGTTGAACTGGCCCCTTCCAGCACAGATACGCAGTATTTT. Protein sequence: CSVELAPSSTDTQYF.

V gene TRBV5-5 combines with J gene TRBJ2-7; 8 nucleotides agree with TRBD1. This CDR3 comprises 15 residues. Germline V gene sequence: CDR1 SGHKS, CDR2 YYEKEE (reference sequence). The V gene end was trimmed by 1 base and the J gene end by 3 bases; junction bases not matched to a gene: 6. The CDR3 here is CASSLFPGGIYEQYF. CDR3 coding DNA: TGTGCCAGCAGCTTGTTCCCAGGGGGCATCTACGAGCAGTACTTC.

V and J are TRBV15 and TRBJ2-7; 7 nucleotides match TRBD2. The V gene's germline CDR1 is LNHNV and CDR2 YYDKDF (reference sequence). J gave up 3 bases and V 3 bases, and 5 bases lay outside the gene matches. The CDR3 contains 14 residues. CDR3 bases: TGTGCCACCAGCAGTCTAGCGGCTAACTACGAGCAGTACTTC. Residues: CATSSLAANYEQYF. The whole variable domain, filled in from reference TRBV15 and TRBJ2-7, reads DAMVIQNPRYQVTQFGKPVTLSCSQTLNHNVMYWYQQKSSQAPKLLFHYYDKDFNNEADTPDNFQSRRPNTSFCFLDIRSPGLGDTAMYLCATSSLAANYEQYFGPGTRLTVT.

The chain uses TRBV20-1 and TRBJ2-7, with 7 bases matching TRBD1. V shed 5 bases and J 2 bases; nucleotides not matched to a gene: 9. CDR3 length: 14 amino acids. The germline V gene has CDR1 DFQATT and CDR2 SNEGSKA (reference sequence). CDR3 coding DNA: TGCAGTGCTCATAGTCCAGGGGGAACCTACGAGCAGTACTTC. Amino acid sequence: CSAHSPGGTYEQYF.

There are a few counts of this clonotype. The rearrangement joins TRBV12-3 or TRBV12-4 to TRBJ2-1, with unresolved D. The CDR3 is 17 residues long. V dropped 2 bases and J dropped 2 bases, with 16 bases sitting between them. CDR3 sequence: CASSLPPAGATYNEQFF. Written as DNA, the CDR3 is TGTGCCAGCAGTTTACCCCCTGCTGGTGCCACCTACAATGAGCAGTTCTTC.

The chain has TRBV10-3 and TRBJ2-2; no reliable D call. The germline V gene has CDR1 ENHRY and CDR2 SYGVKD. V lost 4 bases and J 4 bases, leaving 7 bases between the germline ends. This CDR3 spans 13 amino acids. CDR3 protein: CAISVMTTGELFF. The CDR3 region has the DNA TGTGCCATCAGTGTCATGACCACCGGGGAGCTGTTTTTT.

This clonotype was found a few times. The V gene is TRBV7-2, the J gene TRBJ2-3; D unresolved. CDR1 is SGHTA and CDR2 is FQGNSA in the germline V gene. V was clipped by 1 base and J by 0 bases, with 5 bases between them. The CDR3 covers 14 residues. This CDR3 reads CASSLDRSTDTQYF. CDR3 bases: TGTGCCAGCAGCTTAGACCGGAGCACAGATACGCAGTATTTT.

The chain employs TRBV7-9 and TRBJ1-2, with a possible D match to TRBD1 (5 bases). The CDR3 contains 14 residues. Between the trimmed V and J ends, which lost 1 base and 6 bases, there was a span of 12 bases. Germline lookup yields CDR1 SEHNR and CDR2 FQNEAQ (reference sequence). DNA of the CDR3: TGTGCCAGCAGCTTAGACGGGGGAAGGGATGGCTACACCTTC. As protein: CASSLDGGRDGYTF.

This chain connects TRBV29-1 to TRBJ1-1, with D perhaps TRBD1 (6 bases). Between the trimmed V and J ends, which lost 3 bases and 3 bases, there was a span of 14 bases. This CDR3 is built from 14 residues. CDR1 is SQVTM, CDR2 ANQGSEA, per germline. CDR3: CSVDSQGWDTEAFF. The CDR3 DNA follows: TGCAGCGTTGATTCACAGGGATGGGACACTGAAGCTTTCTTT.

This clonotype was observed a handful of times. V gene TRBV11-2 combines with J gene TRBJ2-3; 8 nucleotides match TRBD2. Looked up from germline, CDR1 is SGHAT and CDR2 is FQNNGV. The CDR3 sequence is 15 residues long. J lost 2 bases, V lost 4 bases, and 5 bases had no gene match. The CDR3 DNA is TGTGCCAGCAGCTCCGGGACTAGGGCCACAGATACGCAGTATTTT. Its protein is CASSSGTRATDTQYF.

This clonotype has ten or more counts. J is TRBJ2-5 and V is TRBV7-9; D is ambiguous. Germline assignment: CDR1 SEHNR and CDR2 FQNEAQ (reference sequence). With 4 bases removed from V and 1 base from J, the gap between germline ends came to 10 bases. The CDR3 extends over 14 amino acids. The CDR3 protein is CASSYRRTQETQYF. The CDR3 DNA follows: TGTGCCAGCAGCTATCGGCGGACCCAAGAGACCCAGTACTTC.

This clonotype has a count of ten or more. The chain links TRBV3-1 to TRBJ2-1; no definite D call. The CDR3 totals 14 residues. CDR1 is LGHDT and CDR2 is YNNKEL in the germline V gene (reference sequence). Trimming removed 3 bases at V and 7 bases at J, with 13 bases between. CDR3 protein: CASSHMAGTNEQFF. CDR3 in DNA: TGTGCCAGCAGCCACATGGCCGGCACAAATGAGCAGTTCTTC.

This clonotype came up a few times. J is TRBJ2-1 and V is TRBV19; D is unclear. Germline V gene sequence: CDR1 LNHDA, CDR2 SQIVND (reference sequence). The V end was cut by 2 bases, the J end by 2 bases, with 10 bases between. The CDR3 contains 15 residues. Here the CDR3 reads CASSILVAPYNEQFF. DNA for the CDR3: TGTGCCAGTAGTATATTGGTAGCTCCCTACAATGAGCAGTTCTTC.

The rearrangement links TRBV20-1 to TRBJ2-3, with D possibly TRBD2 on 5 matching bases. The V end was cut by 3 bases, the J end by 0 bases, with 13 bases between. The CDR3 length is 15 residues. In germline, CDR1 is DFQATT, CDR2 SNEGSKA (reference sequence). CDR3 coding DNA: TGCAGTGCTAGTGTACGGCGGGTTAGCACAGATACGCAGTATTTT. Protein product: CSASVRRVSTDTQYF.

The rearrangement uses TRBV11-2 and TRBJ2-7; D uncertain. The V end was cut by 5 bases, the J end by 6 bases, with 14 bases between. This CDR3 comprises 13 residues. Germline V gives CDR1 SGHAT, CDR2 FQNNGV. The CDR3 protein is CASSETKFSEQYF. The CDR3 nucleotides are TGTGCCAGCAGCGAAACAAAATTCAGCGAGCAGTACTTC.

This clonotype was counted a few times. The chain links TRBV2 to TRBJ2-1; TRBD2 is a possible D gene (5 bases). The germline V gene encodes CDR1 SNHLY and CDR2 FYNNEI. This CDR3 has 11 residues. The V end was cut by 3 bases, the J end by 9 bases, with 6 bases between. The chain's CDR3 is CASSEEAEQFF. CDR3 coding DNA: TGTGCCAGCAGTGAGGAGGCTGAGCAGTTCTTC.

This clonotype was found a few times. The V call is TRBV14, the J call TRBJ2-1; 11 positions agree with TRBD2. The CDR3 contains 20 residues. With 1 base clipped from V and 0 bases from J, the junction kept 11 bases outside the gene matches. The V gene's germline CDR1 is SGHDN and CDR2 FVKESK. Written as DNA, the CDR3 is TGTGCCAGCAGCCAAGGTCTAGCGGGAGGCGGGGAGAGCTCCTACAATGAGCAGTTCTTC. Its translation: CASSQGLAGGGESSYNEQFF.

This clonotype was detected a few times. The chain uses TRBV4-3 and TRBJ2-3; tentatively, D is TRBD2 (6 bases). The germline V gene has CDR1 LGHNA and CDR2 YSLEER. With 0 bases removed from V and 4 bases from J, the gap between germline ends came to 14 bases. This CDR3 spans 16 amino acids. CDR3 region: CASSQDGGSNADTQYF. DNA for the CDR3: TGCGCCAGCAGCCAAGATGGAGGGAGTAATGCAGATACGCAGTATTTT.

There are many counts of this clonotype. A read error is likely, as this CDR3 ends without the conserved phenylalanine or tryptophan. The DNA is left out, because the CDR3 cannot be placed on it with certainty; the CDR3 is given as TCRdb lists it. This chain's CDR3 is CASSYSSLAGRSEFL. J is TRBJ2-1 and V is TRBV6-2 or TRBV6-3; TRBD2 is taken as the D call from the table, unchecked against the DNA. The CDR3 length equals 15 residues, ends included. Germline lookup yields CDR1 MNHEY and CDR2 SVGEGT.

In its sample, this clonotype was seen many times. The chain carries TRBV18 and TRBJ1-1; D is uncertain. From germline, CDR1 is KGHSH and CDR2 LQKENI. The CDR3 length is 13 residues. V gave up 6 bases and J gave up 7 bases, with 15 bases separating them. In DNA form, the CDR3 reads TGTGCCAGCTCCCTGGACCGAGGTGGTGAAGCTTTCTTT. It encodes CASSLDRGGEAFF.

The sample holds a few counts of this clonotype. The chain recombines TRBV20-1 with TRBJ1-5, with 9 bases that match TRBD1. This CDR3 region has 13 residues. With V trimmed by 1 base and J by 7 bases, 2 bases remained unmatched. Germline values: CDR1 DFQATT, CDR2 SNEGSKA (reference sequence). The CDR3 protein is CSARGTGDQPQHF. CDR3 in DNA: TGCAGTGCTAGAGGGACAGGGGACCAGCCCCAGCATTTT.

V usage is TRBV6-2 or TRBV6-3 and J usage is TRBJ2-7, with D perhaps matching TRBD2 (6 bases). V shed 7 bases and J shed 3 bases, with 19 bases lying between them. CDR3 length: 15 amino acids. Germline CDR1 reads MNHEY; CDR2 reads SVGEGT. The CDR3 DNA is TGTGCCAGCAACCGCCCCGGGACTTCTTTCTACGAGCAGTACTTC. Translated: CASNRPGTSFYEQYF.